Given below is one T cell receptor (beta chain) in context. Its antigen is unidentified. CDR1 is GTSNPN, CDR2 SVGIG, per germline (reference sequence). The CDR3 covers 15 residues. The sample comes from a study of T cells expressing NK-cell markers. Using the 5' RACE reads, TCRdb records one entry per CDR3 protein without DNA. The sample is made up of about 260,000 distinct CDR3 sequences, and the top ten hold 0.39% of it. Overall study results and limits: Several donors' CD3+CD56-NKG2C+ cells were dominated by the same clonotypes.

Sequencing input: blood T cells: a sorted CD56 or NKG2C T cell subset, CD4+ or CD8+ T cells, or bulk PBMC T cells (not recorded which). The sequence was collected from a man younger than 35 in good health. V is TRBV30 and J is TRBJ1-5. This CDR3 is CAWSPFGRSNQPQHF.